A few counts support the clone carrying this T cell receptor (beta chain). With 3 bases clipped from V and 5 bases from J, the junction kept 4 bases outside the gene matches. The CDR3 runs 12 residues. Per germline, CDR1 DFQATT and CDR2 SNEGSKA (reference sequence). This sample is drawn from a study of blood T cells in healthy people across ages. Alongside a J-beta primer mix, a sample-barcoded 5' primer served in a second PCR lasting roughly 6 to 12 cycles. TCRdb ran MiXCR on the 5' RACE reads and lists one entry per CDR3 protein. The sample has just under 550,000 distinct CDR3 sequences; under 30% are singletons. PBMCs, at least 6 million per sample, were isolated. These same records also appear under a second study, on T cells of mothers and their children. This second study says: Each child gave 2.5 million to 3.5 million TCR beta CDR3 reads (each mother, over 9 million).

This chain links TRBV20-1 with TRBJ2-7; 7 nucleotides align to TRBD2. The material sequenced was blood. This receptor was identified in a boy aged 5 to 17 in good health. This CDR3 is CSASRLAHEQYF. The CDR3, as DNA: TGCAGTGCTAGTAGACTAGCCCACGAGCAGTACTTC.